Here is one T cell receptor (beta chain) with its context. In this sample, this clone turned up a few times. There is no known antigen for this receptor. One base away there is no much larger clone; base qualities are not given. This sample is part of a study of beta chain features in type 1 diabetes (dated by TCRdb to the late 2010s). With regard to the full study: Patients and healthy donors did not differ in mean age, gender distribution, total cell number or subset yield. A total of about 110,000,000 sorted cells were examined across all samples, and a strong correlation was observed between cell number per subset and RNA yield. In the study, TCRB repertoires of sorted circulating CD4+ T cell subsets from recently diagnosed type 1 diabetes patients were compared with those of matched healthy donors. Whereas all 28 donors provided naive and central memory subsets, regulatory and stem cell-like memory subsets were isolated from just 8 patients and roughly 8 healthy donors.

Points the paper makes about the study in general: The naive, central memory and regulatory TCRB repertoires appeared to resemble one another more closely among patients than among healthy donors. Shorter templates might have been favored by PCR, but patient and control samples were amplified and corrected together, so both groups would have been affected equally by any skew. A moderate but significant shortening of TCRB CDR3 length was observed in type 1 diabetes patients in all four CD4+ subsets. Fewer insertions and more nucleotide deletions at VDJ recombination sites were observed in patients with type 1 diabetes, implying thymic rearrangement abnormalities. Because the HLA sub-analyses included only small numbers of individuals, any influence of HLA type on TCRB rearrangement was left unresolved. Because cDNA rather than genomic DNA was sequenced, highly expressing activated cells could have been over-represented, although no difference in activation and CD3 levels was found between groups.

A single peripheral blood draw of approximately 100 mL on average was collected from each donor into heparinised tubes. Using a panel that included CD45RO, CCR7, CD25, CD127, CD95 and CD27, naive, central memory, regulatory and stem cell-like memory CD4+ T cells were sorted on a BD FACSAria II. Every sorted population had a purity above 95%. Right away, PBMCs were isolated by Lymphoprep density gradient centrifugation and were stained directly, with no culture step. So that batch effects would be minimized, each experiment stained and sorted samples in pairs, pairing one healthy donor with one patient. The entire amount of isolated RNA was reverse transcribed using the High Capacity cDNA Reverse Transcription Kit, so the sequenced TCRB transcripts were expressed ones. Deep immunoSEQ sequencing was performed on naive, central memory and regulatory T cell samples, with an average of roughly 3.6 million total reads per sample. Sorted cells were lysed in RLT buffer and RNA was extracted with DNase-treated RNeasy Micro or Mini kits, depending on cell number. Each cell subset was processed on its own to prevent cross-contamination, while patient and healthy donor samples were processed together. The immunoSEQ multiplex PCR was used to amplify TCRB sequences from cDNA, generating 87-bp fragments that spanned the CDR3 region. The amplicons were sequenced using the Illumina HiSeq platform. In the paper's pipeline: PCR bias was corrected computationally using synthetic template baselines, and reads within Hamming distance 2 were collapsed, with unmergeable singletons discarded. Reads were aligned against IMGT to assign V, D and J genes, CDR3 length and insertions or deletions at six rearrangement sites. Clonotype counts were normalized to sorted cell number within each subset before computing true diversity and Gini coefficients with the tcR R package. The overlap coefficient, calculated on TCRB nucleotide sequences, was used to quantify repertoire sharing. Out-of-frame TCRB sequences from naive cells were analyzed as a proxy for the pre-selection repertoire. TCRdb holds this immuneACCESS table with in-frame rearrangements only. Some clones are missing; in checked studies, unresolved V genes explain under half, and the rest has no known cause. The V and J calls and clone size are taken from that table; D and trimming were inferred from the DNA. The sample table lists a few hundred thousand clones, approximately 30% of them with a count of one. The top ten hold 0.05% to 0.07% of the sample.

This receptor was obtained from a man aged 18 to 29 in good health. The sequencing input was naive CD4+ T cells from blood. The cell subset or site label for this specimen denotes: true naive CD4+ T cells.

The CDR3 corresponds to CASSHTGARGRDTQYF. The bases are TGTGCCAGCAGCCATACGGGGGCCAGGGGGCGGGATACGCAGTATTTT. The receptor chain draws on TRBV4-2 and TRBJ2-3; 8 central nucleotides agree with TRBD1. CDR1 and CDR2, looked up from the germline V gene, are LGHNA and YNFKEQ. Trimming accounts for 3 bases at V and 6 bases at J, while the number of junction bases matched to no gene is 11. Its CDR3 holds 16 amino acids, cysteine through phenylalanine. Just CDR3 DNA is preserved here, 48 bases in frame from base 1.